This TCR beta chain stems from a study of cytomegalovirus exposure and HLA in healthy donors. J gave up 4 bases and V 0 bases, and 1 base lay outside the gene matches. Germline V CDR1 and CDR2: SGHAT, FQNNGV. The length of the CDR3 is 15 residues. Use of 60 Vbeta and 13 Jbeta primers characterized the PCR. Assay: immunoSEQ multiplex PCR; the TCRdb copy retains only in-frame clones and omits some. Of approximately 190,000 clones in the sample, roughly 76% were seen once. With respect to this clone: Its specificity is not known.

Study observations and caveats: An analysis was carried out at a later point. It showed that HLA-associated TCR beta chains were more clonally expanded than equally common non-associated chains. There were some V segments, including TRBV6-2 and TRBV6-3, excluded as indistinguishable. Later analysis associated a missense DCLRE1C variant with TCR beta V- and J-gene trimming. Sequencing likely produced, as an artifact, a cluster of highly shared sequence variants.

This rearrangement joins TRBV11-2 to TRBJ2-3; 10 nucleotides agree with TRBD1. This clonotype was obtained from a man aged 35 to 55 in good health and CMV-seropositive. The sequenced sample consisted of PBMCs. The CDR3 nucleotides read TGTGCCAGCAGCTTAGACGACAGGGGGCCAGATACGCAGTATTTT. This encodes CASSLDDRGPDTQYF. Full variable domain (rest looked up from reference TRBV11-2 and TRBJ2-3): EAGVAQSPRYKIIEKRQSVAFWCNPISGHATLYWYQQILGQGPKLLIQFQNNGVVDDSQLPKDRFSAERLKGVDSTLKIQPAKLEDSAVYLCASSLDDRGPDTQYFGPGTRLTVL.